These 9 T cell receptor beta chains were all obtained from the same sample, sequenced in a study of T cell repertoires in cytomegalovirus infection. What these receptors recognize is not known. Using its own MiXCR run on the reads, TCRdb lists one record per CDR3 protein. The table includes a few hundred thousand distinct CDR3 sequences, roughly 43% detected once. This material consisted of cultured PBMCs, taken from culture after CMV antigen stimulation. The receptors come from a human donor in good health (CMV status not recorded). Some clones in this sample may be carry-over from other donors' samples.

Only a few counts were recorded for this clonotype. The chain carries TRBV6-6 and TRBJ1-5; D gene unclear. With 3 bases removed from V and 7 bases from J, the gap between germline ends came to 10 bases. The CDR3 spans 13 residues. Germline lookup yields CDR1 MNHNY and CDR2 SVGAGI (reference sequence). The CDR3 DNA sequence: TGTGCCAGCAGTTATGGTGGGAAGCAGCCCCAGCATTTT. Amino acid sequence: CASSYGGKQPQHF.

The rearrangement uses TRBV7-2 and TRBJ1-6; tentatively, D is TRBD1 (6 bases). Trimming removed 4 bases at V and 6 bases at J, with 13 bases between. The CDR3 is made up of 15 amino acids. Germline values: CDR1 SGHTA, CDR2 FQGNSA. DNA of the CDR3: TGTGCCAGCAGCTCACAGGGACCGACTAATTCACCCCTCCACTTT. Encoded protein: CASSSQGPTNSPLHF.

This clonotype occurred once. The DNA for the CDR3 is TGCGCCAGCAGCTTAATAGGTAGCGGGGCGGAGACCCAGTACTTC. This translates into CASSLIGSGAETQYF. The chain employs TRBV5-1 and TRBJ2-5; 8 bases align to TRBD2. Trimming at V came to 2 bases and at J to 5 bases, leaving 8 bases not matched to a gene. The CDR3 runs to 15 residues. CDR1 and CDR2 (germline): SGHRS, YFSETQ.

The chain couples TRBV7-6 to TRBJ1-1; D remains ambiguous. The CDR3 is made up of 12 amino acids. Trimming took 5 bases from V and 11 from J, leaving 15 bases between them. CDR1 SGHVS and CDR2 FNYEAQ come from the germline V gene. CDR3 in DNA: TGTGCCAGCAGCCAGAGGGAGGGTTCGGCTTTCTTT. It encodes CASSQREGSAFF. The full variable domain, rest sourced from reference TRBV7-6 and TRBJ1-1, is GAGVSQSPRYKVTKRGQDVALRCDPISGHVSLYWYRQALGQGPEFLTYFNYEAQQDKSGLPNDRFSAERPEGSISTLTIQRTEQRDSAMYRCASSQREGSAFFGQGTRLTVV.

The chain combines TRBV7-6 with TRBJ1-6; TRBD1 agrees at 7 bases. The CDR3 consists of 15 residues. After removal of 5 bases from V and 7 bases from J, the junction contained 8 bases not matched to a gene. The germline V gene has CDR1 SGHVS and CDR2 FNYEAQ. The CDR3 region has the DNA TGTGCCAGCAGCCCGCCGGGGACAGAGAATTCACCCCTCCACTTT. It specifies CASSPPGTENSPLHF.

This chain links TRBV7-9 with TRBJ2-7, with D possibly being TRBD2 (6 bases). Germline V gene data show CDR1 as SEHNR and CDR2 as FQNEAQ (reference sequence). The CDR3 length is 15 residues. V was pared by 5 bases and J by 2 bases, with 16 bases between. The CDR3 sequence is CASSPKRRGTYEQYF. The CDR3 nucleotides read TGTGCCAGCAGCCCCAAGAGGCGGGGAACCTACGAGCAGTACTTC.

This clonotype was observed a few times. This chain uses TRBV5-1 with TRBJ1-5, with 10 nucleotides matching TRBD1. From germline, CDR1 is SGHRS and CDR2 YFSETQ. The CDR3 sequence is 15 residues long. J gave up 7 bases and V 4 bases, and 8 bases lay outside the gene matches. For the CDR3, the DNA is TGCGCCAGCAGCCCCGGACAGGGGGAAGGACAGCCCCAGCATTTT. Translation: CASSPGQGEGQPQHF.

This clonotype was observed a few times. The V call is TRBV11-2, the J call TRBJ1-6, with 7 bases lining up with TRBD1. Germline CDR1 reads SGHAT; CDR2 reads FQNNGV. There are 13 residues in the CDR3. V lost 3 bases, J lost 10 bases, and 3 bases stayed unmatched. CDR3 loop: CASSLDRSSPLHF. For the CDR3, the DNA is TGTGCCAGCAGCTTGGACAGGAGCTCACCCCTCCACTTT.

The genes are TRBV6-1 and TRBJ1-2, with D unresolved. The CDR3 length is 13 residues. The germline V and J ends were trimmed by 2 bases and 4 bases, with 8 bases remaining between them. In germline, CDR1 is MNHNS, CDR2 SASEGT. The CDR3 is CASSERSPYGYTF. The CDR3 nucleotides read TGTGCCAGCAGTGAACGCTCCCCCTATGGCTACACCTTC.